These T cell receptor beta chains were read from a single sample in a study of cytomegalovirus exposure and HLA in healthy donors. The method was immunoSEQ multiplex PCR; TCRdb's version includes in-frame clones alone and lacks a portion of them. The repertoire holds about 140,000 clones, around 80% seen once, with 2% to 2.5% in the top ten. Source material: PBMCs. The receptors here all came from a man aged 25 to 40 in good health and CMV-seronegative. CDR3s include the opening cysteine and the closing phenylalanine or tryptophan. The D gene is left open where the match is weak. The size entry is marked missing in some rows and otherwise reads once, few, many or a size class.

j_call d_call v_call clone_size cdr3_nt cdr3_aa
TRBJ2-7 . TRBV6-5 . TGTGCCAGCAGTTACAACCCGGGAGCCGAGCAGTACTTC CASSYNPGAEQYF
TRBJ1-1 . TRBV6-6 . TGTGCCAGCAGTTACGGGGCAGGTGAAGCTTTCTTT CASSYGAGEAFF
TRBJ2-3 . TRBV13 . TGTGCCAGCAGCTTAGCTAGCATCCGAGCAGATACGCAGTATTTT CASSLASIRADTQYF
TRBJ1-4 . TRBV6-5 . TGTGCCAGCAGTTACGGGGGGGAAGGTGAAAAACTGTTTTTT CASSYGGEGEKLFF
TRBJ2-7 TRBD1 TRBV15 . TGTGCCACCAGCAGCCGGGACAGGGGTTACGAGCAGTACTTC CATSSRDRGYEQYF
TRBJ1-2 . TRBV14 once TGTGCCAGCAGCCAAGTTTTGACAGAACACCACAACTATGGCTACACCTTC CASSQVLTEHHNYGYTF
TRBJ2-2 TRBD2 TRBV4-2 once TGTGCCAGCAGCCAAGTTCCTAGCGGGAGTTCCGGGGAGCTGTTTTTT CASSQVPSGSSGELFF
TRBJ1-1 . TRBV7-2 . TGTGCCAGCAGCTTAGATAGCAGCCGCAGCACTGAAGCTTTCTTT CASSLDSSRSTEAFF
TRBJ2-1 TRBD1 TRBV18 . TGTGCCAGCTCGCTCACCCCCGGGACAGGGCATAATGAGCAGTTCTTC CASSLTPGTGHNEQFF
TRBJ2-1 . TRBV2 . TGTGCCAGCAGTAGCGGGCCATACAATGAGCAGTTCTTC CASSSGPYNEQFF
TRBJ2-7 TRBD1 TRBV6-5 . TGTGCCAGCAGTTACGAGACAGGGGACTCCTACGAGCAGTACTTC CASSYETGDSYEQYF
TRBJ2-1 . TRBV30 . TGTGCCTGGTCTGGCGGAGCCGGCAATGAGCAGTTCTTC CAWSGGAGNEQFF
TRBJ2-7 . TRBV4-2 . TGTGCCAGCAGTTGGGGGCCGGTACGGAGCTCCTACGAGCAGTACTTC CASSWGPVRSSYEQYF
TRBJ2-7 . TRBV4-1 . TGCGCCAGCAGCCAAGCCGGGACTGACGGCTCCTACGAGCAGTACTTC CASSQAGTDGSYEQYF
TRBJ2-7 TRBD2 TRBV5-4 . TGTGCCAGCTGCCATCCCGGGGGGGAGCAGTACTTC CASCHPGGEQYF
TRBJ1-2 TRBD1 TRBV10-3 . TGTGCCATCAGCATGACAGGGGCCTATGGCTACACCTTC CAISMTGAYGYTF
TRBJ2-7 . TRBV7-9 . TGTGCCAGCAGCTTTAACAGGGACAAATCCTACGAGCAGTACTTC CASSFNRDKSYEQYF
TRBJ2-7 . TRBV5-1 . TGCGCCAGCAGTCTGAACAGCGGGCTGAGCTACGAGCAGTACTTC CASSLNSGLSYEQYF
TRBJ2-1 TRBD2 TRBV14 . TGTGCCAGCAGCCAAGTCGCGGGGGATACCTACAATGAGCAGTTCTTC CASSQVAGDTYNEQFF
TRBJ1-1 . TRBV5-1 . TGCGCCAGCAGCTTGGTTGGCAGGGCGAAGCCGAACACTGAAGCTTTCTTT CASSLVGRAKPNTEAFF
TRBJ2-3 . TRBV4-1 . TGCGCCAGCAGCTCCCCAGGGGCGGGCGAGGCTGCGCAGTATTTT CASSSPGAGEAAQYF
TRBJ2-3 TRBD2 TRBV30 . TGTGCCTGGGGAAATCGGGCGGGAGGGCAGGTGGATACGCAGTATTTT CAWGNRAGGQVDTQYF
TRBJ1-5 TRBD1 TRBV28 . TGTGCCAGCAGTTGGGACAGGATCAATCAGCCCCAGAATTTT CASSWDRINQPQNF
TRBJ1-1 . TRBV2 . TGTGCCAGCACACCGCTGGAAGGGGGATTGACTGAAGCTTTCTTT CASTPLEGGLTEAFF
TRBJ2-5 TRBD2 TRBV6-1 once TGTGCCAGCAGCGGGGGGGTTAGAGTTGAGACCCAGTACTTC CASSGGVRVETQYF
TRBJ1-6 . TRBV6-5 . TGTGCCAGCAGAGCCGGACAGACCTATAATTCACCCCTCCACTTT CASRAGQTYNSPLHF
TRBJ1-4 . TRBV5-1 . TGCGCCAGCAGCTTCGGGACAAACCGTGAAAAGGGGCTGTTTTTT CASSFGTNREKGLFF
TRBJ2-3 TRBD2 TRBV6-5 once TGTGCCAGCAGTTACTCCAAAGCGGGAGGTCTAGATACGCAGTATTTT CASSYSKAGGLDTQYF
TRBJ1-1 . TRBV4-1 few TGCGCCAGCAGCCAAGATGTTTCGGGGAACACTGAAGCTTTCTTT CASSQDVSGNTEAFF
TRBJ2-1 TRBD2 TRBV7-8 . TGTGCCAGCAGCTTATATGGGAGGGGTTCCTACAATGAGCAGTTCTTC CASSLYGRGSYNEQFF
TRBJ2-7 TRBD2 TRBV4-1 . TGCGCCAGCAAGTGGGGAGCGGGGGCCGACTACGAGCAGTACTTC CASKWGAGADYEQYF
TRBJ2-1 TRBD2 TRBV27 . TGTGCCAGCAGTTTACGCGGGAGGCCCACCCAGCAGTTCTTC CASSLRGRPTQQFF
TRBJ1-2 . TRBV11-2 . TGTGCCAGCAGCTTAAGGCCAGGGGAGAATGGCTACACCTTC CASSLRPGENGYTF
TRBJ1-4 TRBD1 TRBV28 . TGTGCCAGCAGTGCACCGGGACAGGGTGTAGAAAAACTGTTTTTT CASSAPGQGVEKLFF
TRBJ2-2 TRBD2 TRBV5-1 . TGCGCCAGCAGCCTCGGGACTAGCGATTACACCGGGGAGCTGTTTTTT CASSLGTSDYTGELFF
TRBJ2-1 TRBD2 TRBV7-6 . TGTGCCAGCAGCCCAAAGGGGAGGGCGTGGGACAATGAGCAGTTCTTC CASSPKGRAWDNEQFF
TRBJ1-4 . TRBV7-9 . TGTGCCAGCAGCCCAGGACACTCAATCGGTGAAAAACTGTTTTTT CASSPGHSIGEKLFF
TRBJ1-2 . TRBV7-9 . TGTGCCAGCAGCTCCCCTGGGGCCTATGGCTACACCTTC CASSSPGAYGYTF
TRBJ2-1 TRBD2 TRBV7-3 . TGTGCCAGCAGCTCGGGACTAGCGGGTCGTTACAATGAGCAGTTCTTC CASSSGLAGRYNEQFF
TRBJ1-1 . TRBV6-5 . TGTGCCAGCAGTTACCGTATGAACACTGAAGCTTTCTTT CASSYRMNTEAFF
TRBJ1-5 TRBD1 TRBV4-1 . TGCGCCAGCAGCCAATATTTCGGACAGGGAATTAAGCAGCCCCAGCATTTT CASSQYFGQGIKQPQHF
TRBJ2-7 . TRBV10-1 . TGCGCCAGCAATGGACAGGCGGGGGAGCAGTACTTC CASNGQAGEQYF
TRBJ2-3 . TRBV29-1 . TGCAGCGTTGAAAGGAGGGCTAGCACAGATACGCAGTATTTT CSVERRASTDTQYF
TRBJ1-1 . TRBV5-1 . TGCGCCAGCAGCTTGTCGGGCAGGGGAGAGACTGAAGCTTTCTTT CASSLSGRGETEAFF
TRBJ1-5 . TRBV11-2 . TGTGCCAGCAGCTTACGGGGGGCAGGCAATCAGCCCCAGCATTTT CASSLRGAGNQPQHF
TRBJ2-7 TRBD1 TRBV6-1 . TGTGCCAGCAACCGGGGACAGGAGGCCCACGAGCAGTACTTC CASNRGQEAHEQYF
TRBJ2-7 . TRBV29-1 . TGCAGCGTTGAATGGCATCGGCGAGGCGGCGAGCAGTACTTC CSVEWHRRGGEQYF
TRBJ1-1 TRBD1 TRBV25-1 . TGTGCCAGCAGTCAAGGTCCAGGGGGCACTGAAGCTTTCTTT CASSQGPGGTEAFF
TRBJ2-5 TRBD2 TRBV7-9 . TGTGCCAGCAGCTTAGTTTTCCAGCGGGGAGGGGAGACCCAGTACTTC CASSLVFQRGGETQYF
TRBJ2-2 TRBD2 TRBV5-1 . TGCGCCAGCAGCTTGGGAACTAGCGGGAACACCGGGGAGCTGTTTTTT CASSLGTSGNTGELFF
TRBJ1-1 . TRBV4-1 . TGCGCCAGCAGCCCAGGGTGGTACCGAGCTTTCTTT CASSPGWYRAFF
TRBJ1-1 . TRBV28 . TGTGCCAGCAGTTTTATCAGGAACACTGAAGCTTTCTTT CASSFIRNTEAFF
TRBJ2-1 . TRBV28 . TGTGCCAGCAGTTTGCTCCGGGGGAGCTCCTACAATGAGCAGTTCTTC CASSLLRGSSYNEQFF
TRBJ2-7 . TRBV7-9 . TGTGCCAGCAGCGCGGAGAACCTCGTCTACGAGCAGTACTTC CASSAENLVYEQYF
TRBJ1-6 TRBD1 TRBV5-4 . TGTGCCAGCAGCCGGGACAGAGCCTATAATTCACCCCTCCACTTT CASSRDRAYNSPLHF